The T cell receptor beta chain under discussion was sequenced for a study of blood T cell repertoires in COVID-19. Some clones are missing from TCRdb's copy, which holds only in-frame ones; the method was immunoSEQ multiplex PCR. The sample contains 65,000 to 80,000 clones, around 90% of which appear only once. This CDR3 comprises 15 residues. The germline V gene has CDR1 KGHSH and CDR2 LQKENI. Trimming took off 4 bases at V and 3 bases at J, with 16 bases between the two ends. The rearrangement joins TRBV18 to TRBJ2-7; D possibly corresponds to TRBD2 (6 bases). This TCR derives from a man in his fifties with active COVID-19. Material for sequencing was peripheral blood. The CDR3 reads CASSLRRGTHYEQYF. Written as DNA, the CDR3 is TGTGCCAGCTCACTCCGCCGGGGGACCCACTACGAGCAGTACTTC.